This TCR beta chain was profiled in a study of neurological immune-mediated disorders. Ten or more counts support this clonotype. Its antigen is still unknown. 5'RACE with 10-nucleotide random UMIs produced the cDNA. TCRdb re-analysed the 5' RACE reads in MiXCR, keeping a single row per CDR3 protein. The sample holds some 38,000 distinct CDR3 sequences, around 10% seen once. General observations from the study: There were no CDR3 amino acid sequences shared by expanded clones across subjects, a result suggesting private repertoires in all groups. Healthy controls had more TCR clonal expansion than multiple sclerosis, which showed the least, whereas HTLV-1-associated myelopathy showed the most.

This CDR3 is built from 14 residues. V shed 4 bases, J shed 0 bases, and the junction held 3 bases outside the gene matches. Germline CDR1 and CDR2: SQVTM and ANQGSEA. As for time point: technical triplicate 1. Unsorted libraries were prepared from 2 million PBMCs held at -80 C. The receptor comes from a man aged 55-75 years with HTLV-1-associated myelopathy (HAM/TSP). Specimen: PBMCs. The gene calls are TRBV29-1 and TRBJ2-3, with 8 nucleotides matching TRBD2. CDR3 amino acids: CSVAAGDSTDTQYF. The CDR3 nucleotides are TGCAGCGTTGCAGCGGGGGATAGCACAGATACGCAGTATTTT.